This T cell receptor beta chain is from a study of cytomegalovirus exposure and HLA in healthy donors. Across the study: Falling in the Caucasian-associated ancestry cluster were approximately 84% of 398 genotyped donors. General study results and limits: In a later analysis, productive TCRs from donors in an Asian-associated ancestry cluster reportedly carried fewer N-insertions than the cohort mean. Productive status was seen about 90% or about 30% of the time for most TCR beta V segments in an earlier analysis. In a later analysis, TCR association rates varied by HLA locus: DRB1 most, HLA-C fewest.

Remarks on this clone: Its antigen is as yet unknown.

With 60 Vbeta and 13 Jbeta primers, the PCR was carried out. The protocol was immunoSEQ multiplex PCR, while the TCRdb copy is restricted to in-frame clones and leaves out a portion. The sample has about 120,000 clones; around 60% are singletons. There are 12 residues in the CDR3. In germline, CDR1 is SGHDN, CDR2 FVKESK. V gave up 4 bases and J gave up 3 bases; unmatched junction bases: 0. The rearrangement links TRBV14 to TRBJ2-7; the match to TRBD1 covers 7 bases. Input material: PBMCs. The receptor was derived from a middle-aged man in good health and CMV-seropositive. This CDR3 reads CASSRQGYEQYF. CDR3 DNA: TGTGCCAGCAGCCGACAGGGCTACGAGCAGTACTTC.